Listed below are T cell receptor beta chains from one sample, sequenced in a study of post-analysis software for immune sequencing data. TCRdb recomputed calls from the PCR reads with MiXCR, one row per CDR3 protein. The table has about 820,000 distinct CDR3 sequences, about 57% seen once. The sample comprised blood. These receptors originate from a girl under 18 with multiple sclerosis. Each CDR3 is given with its conserved first and last residue. Each record gives: D gene, clone size, J gene, V gene, CDR3 protein, CDR3 DNA. The D gene is left open where the match is weak. Clone size, where shown, is once, few, many, or a class for clones that have expanded.

>TRBD1|NA|TRBJ2-7|TRBV5-1
CASRDRDRPTYEQYF
TGCGCCAGCAGGGACCGGGACAGGCCCACCTACGAGCAGTACTTC
>NA|few|TRBJ2-5|TRBV6-5
CASSYSEAIQETQYF
TGTGCCAGCAGTTACTCGGAGGCCATCCAAGAGACCCAGTACTTC
>TRBD1|many|TRBJ2-7|TRBV6-5
CASRDRVTYEQYF
TGTGCCAGCAGGGACAGGGTTACCTACGAGCAGTACTTC
>NA|NA|TRBJ2-1|TRBV20-1
CSAPGQNPENEQFF
TGCAGCGCCCCTGGCCAAAACCCCGAAAATGAGCAGTTCTTC
>NA|NA|TRBJ2-5|TRBV6-5
CASSISFPYEHYF
TGTGCCAGCAGCATTAGTTTCCCCTACGAGCACTACTTC
>TRBD2|NA|TRBJ2-4|TRBV12-3/TRBV12-4
CASSLLRGLATKNIQYF
TGTGCCAGCAGTTTACTACGGGGACTAGCGACCAAAAACATTCAGTACTTC
>TRBD2|NA|TRBJ2-5|TRBV10-3
CAISVAGGKETQYF
TGTGCCATCAGTGTTGCGGGAGGGAAAGAGACCCAGTACTTC
>NA|NA|TRBJ1-1|TRBV3-1
CASSQGRKNTEAFF
TGTGCCAGCAGCCAAGGACGGAAGAACACTGAAGCTTTCTTT
>NA|few|TRBJ2-7|TRBV7-9
CASSALVAYYEQYF
TGTGCCAGCAGTGCCCTCGTCGCCTACTACGAGCAGTACTTC
>TRBD1|NA|TRBJ2-5|TRBV11-2
CASTGQDQETQYF
TGTGCCAGCACCGGACAGGATCAAGAGACCCAGTACTTC
>NA|few|TRBJ2-1|TRBV3-1
CASSQETQAKSSYNEQFF
TGTGCCAGCAGCCAAGAAACACAGGCTAAAAGCTCCTACAATGAGCAGTTCTTC
>TRBD1|few|TRBJ2-7|TRBV7-3
CASSARRRMGQDNYEQYF
TGTGCCAGCAGCGCCCGTCGGCGTATGGGACAGGATAACTACGAGCAGTACTTC
>NA|NA|TRBJ2-7|TRBV20-1
CSARGHHYEQYF
TGCAGTGCTAGGGGACATCACTACGAGCAGTACTTC
>NA|NA|TRBJ1-2|TRBV14
CASSQDWTASYTF
TGTGCCAGCAGCCAAGATTGGACAGCGAGCTACACCTTC
>TRBD2|NA|TRBJ2-5|TRBV20-1
CSAPPGGPTETQYF
TGCAGTGCCCCCCCGGGAGGGCCTACGGAGACCCAGTACTTC
>TRBD1|NA|TRBJ2-7|TRBV20-1
CSASVVQGAWNEQYF
TGCAGTGCTAGCGTTGTCCAGGGGGCTTGGAACGAGCAGTACTTC
>NA|few|TRBJ2-5|TRBV20-1
CSAERGETQYF
TGCAGTGCTGAGAGGGGTGAGACCCAGTACTTC
>NA|NA|TRBJ2-1|TRBV5-1
CASSLAGAGLYNEQFF
TGCGCCAGCAGCTTGGCCGGTGCGGGGCTCTACAATGAGCAGTTCTTC
>NA|NA|TRBJ2-7|TRBV5-1
CASSLSGGPSYEQYF
TGCGCCAGCAGCTTGTCGGGGGGCCCTTCCTACGAGCAGTACTTC
>NA|NA|TRBJ2-3|TRBV7-3
CASSLTVDSTDTQYF
TGTGCCAGCAGCTTAACGGTAGACTCCACAGATACGCAGTATTTT
>NA|few|TRBJ2-1|TRBV10-3
CAISDVQGGEQFF
TGTGCCATCAGTGACGTACAGGGCGGTGAGCAGTTCTTC
>NA|NA|TRBJ2-1|TRBV7-2
CASSLAGGDHNEQFF
TGTGCCAGCAGCTTAGCGGGGGGAGACCACAATGAGCAGTTCTTC
>TRBD1|NA|TRBJ2-1|TRBV7-2
CASSFDRAVYNEQFF
TGTGCCAGCAGCTTCGACAGGGCGGTCTACAATGAGCAGTTCTTC
>NA|NA|TRBJ1-4|TRBV7-6
CASSLAQGRTNEKLFF
TGTGCCAGCAGCTTAGCTCAGGGCCGAACTAATGAAAAACTGTTTTTT
>NA|NA|TRBJ2-7|TRBV5-5
CATEPSAGASYEQYF
TGTGCCACCGAACCATCGGCAGGCGCCTCCTACGAGCAGTACTTC
>NA|NA|TRBJ2-1|TRBV10-3
CAISRLRNDNEQFF
TGTGCCATCAGCCGTCTCAGGAATGACAATGAGCAGTTCTTC
>TRBD2|few|TRBJ2-3|TRBV12-3/TRBV12-4
CASSLSASGGSIVPQYF
TGTGCCAGCAGTTTAAGCGCTAGCGGGGGGTCGATTGTCCCGCAGTATTTT
>TRBD1|NA|TRBJ1-2|TRBV15
CATSRDRTGVGYTF
TGTGCCACCAGCAGAGACAGGACAGGGGTTGGCTACACCTTC
>TRBD2|NA|TRBJ2-1|TRBV5-1
CASSPDLLGTSGNNEQFF
TGCGCCAGCAGCCCCGACCTTTTGGGGACTAGCGGTAACAATGAGCAGTTCTTC
>NA|NA|TRBJ2-1|TRBV6-5
CASSISFYNEQFF
TGTGCCAGCAGTATCAGTTTCTACAATGAGCAGTTCTTC
>TRBD2|NA|TRBJ2-7|TRBV10-3
CAIGGLADYEQYF
TGTGCCATCGGAGGACTAGCGGACTACGAGCAGTACTTC
>TRBD1|few|TRBJ2-7|TRBV6-5
CASSYGDSTYEQYF
TGTGCCAGCAGTTACGGGGACAGCACCTACGAGCAGTACTTC
>NA|NA|TRBJ2-1|TRBV12-3/TRBV12-4
CASVVGVGGQFF
TGTGCCAGCGTGGTCGGGGTTGGGGGGCAGTTCTTC
>NA|few|TRBJ2-5|TRBV28
CASSLRDGQYF
TGTGCCAGCAGTCTGAGGGACGGGCAGTACTTC
>NA|NA|TRBJ2-3|TRBV27
CASRRPGPPTDTQYF
TGTGCCAGCAGACGTCCGGGCCCTCCCACAGATACGCAGTATTTT
>TRBD1|NA|TRBJ2-5|TRBV7-9
CASTSKQGPQETQYF
TGTGCCAGCACCTCTAAACAGGGGCCCCAAGAGACCCAGTACTTC
>NA|NA|TRBJ1-2|TRBV10-3
CAISEPEPGKLYGYTF
TGTGCCATCAGTGAGCCCGAGCCCGGGAAGCTCTATGGCTACACCTTC
>NA|NA|TRBJ1-2|TRBV4-1
CASSQVVQLHSSYGYTF
TGCGCCAGCAGCCAAGTTGTACAGCTCCACAGCAGCTATGGCTACACCTTC
>TRBD2|NA|TRBJ2-4|TRBV2
CASSGSWSVAGDDLNIQYF
TGTGCCAGCAGTGGGAGTTGGTCGGTTGCGGGAGACGACCTAAACATTCAGTACTTC
>NA|NA|TRBJ1-1|TRBV29-1
CSVRSPSTEAFF
TGCAGCGTAAGATCGCCCAGCACTGAAGCTTTCTTT
>NA|NA|TRBJ1-1|TRBV15
CATRRRREANTEAFF
TGTGCCACCAGGCGAAGGAGGGAAGCGAACACTGAAGCTTTCTTT
>NA|once|TRBJ2-1|TRBV20-1
CSVQGVSSYNEQFF
TGCAGTGTTCAAGGCGTTAGCTCCTACAATGAGCAGTTCTTC
>TRBD2|few|TRBJ2-5|TRBV27
CASSSRPAGVETQYF
TGTGCCAGCAGTTCCCGTCCAGCGGGAGTCGAGACCCAGTACTTC
>NA|NA|TRBJ1-1|TRBV2
CASTETRNTEAFF
TGTGCCAGCACCGAGACAAGGAACACTGAAGCTTTCTTT
>TRBD1|few|TRBJ1-1|TRBV12-3/TRBV12-4
CASSFGGQGRAFF
TGTGCCAGCAGTTTTGGGGGACAGGGGAGGGCTTTCTTT
>TRBD2|NA|TRBJ2-2|TRBV6-4
CASRTSGTNTGELFF
TGTGCCAGTAGGACTAGCGGGACCAACACCGGGGAGCTGTTTTTT
>NA|NA|TRBJ2-5|TRBV29-1
CSGGLGKETQYF
TGCAGCGGGGGACTGGGGAAAGAGACCCAGTACTTC
>NA|few|TRBJ2-3|TRBV5-1
CASSLDGVPDTQYF
TGCGCCAGCAGCTTGGACGGGGTCCCGGATACGCAGTATTTT
>TRBD1|few|TRBJ1-2|TRBV29-1
CSITGGYGYTF
TGCAGCATCACAGGGGGTTATGGCTACACCTTC
>TRBD1|few|TRBJ2-1|TRBV18
CASSTGTGRSGSYNEQFF
TGTGCCAGCTCAACCGGGACAGGGAGGTCGGGCTCCTACAATGAGCAGTTCTTC
>TRBD1|NA|TRBJ2-5|TRBV5-1
CASSYLGTGIETQYF
TGCGCCAGCAGCTACCTAGGGACAGGGATAGAGACCCAGTACTTC
>NA|NA|TRBJ2-2|TRBV5-1
CASSSRAEGGELFF
TGCGCCAGCAGCTCAAGGGCTGAAGGCGGGGAGCTGTTTTTT
>NA|NA|TRBJ2-5|TRBV4-2
CASNQDIRVQETQYF
TGTGCCAGCAACCAAGATATCAGGGTCCAAGAGACCCAGTACTTC
>TRBD2|NA|TRBJ2-3|TRBV6-2/TRBV6-3
CASSSALEREGRYTQYF
TGTGCCAGCAGCTCCGCACTTGAGCGGGAGGGCCGATATACGCAGTATTTT
>NA|NA|TRBJ1-2|TRBV5-1
CASSFGRDSYGYTF
TGCGCCAGCAGCTTCGGCAGGGATAGCTATGGCTACACCTTC
>NA|NA|TRBJ1-2|TRBV20-1
CSAGQGHDRNYGYTF
TGCAGTGCTGGACAAGGTCACGACAGAAACTATGGCTACACCTTC
>NA|few|TRBJ2-5|TRBV12-3/TRBV12-4
CASSPGFRETQYF
TGTGCCAGCAGCCCAGGGTTTAGGGAGACCCAGTACTTC
>NA|few|TRBJ2-3|TRBV6-6
CASSYSISIDTQYF
TGTGCCAGCAGTTACTCGATATCCATAGATACGCAGTATTTT
>TRBD1|NA|TRBJ2-3|TRBV6-5
CASSRPGGSSTDTQYF
TGTGCCAGCAGTCGCCCAGGGGGCAGCAGCACAGATACGCAGTATTTT
>TRBD1|few|TRBJ1-1|TRBV5-1
CASSLDNRGTEAFF
TGCGCCAGCAGCTTGGATAACAGGGGCACTGAAGCTTTCTTT